This T cell receptor (beta chain) is from a study of shared clonotypes between healthy human individuals (TCRdb year 2020). A note on the overall study: The cohort included a few men and a couple of women between 18 and 49 years of age. Per donor, three plates each were used for CD4 naive and CD4 memory, two for CD8 naive, and one for CD8 memory. Different laboratories and diverse techniques were used to prepare libraries and sequence TCR repertoires, to increase sequencing depth and limit assay-specific biases. The study deeply sequenced blood TCR repertoires of several healthy adults to estimate repertoire size and the extent of clonotype sharing between individuals. Each donor's leukapheresis produced roughly between roughly 0.85 and 9.5 billion PBMCs.

Healthy HIV-negative adults with no recently reported acute infections or vaccinations were included as donors. Only Caucasian adults living in Nashville, Tennessee, USA were represented among the donors. CD4+ T cells were enriched through magnetic negative selection, after which naive cells were positively selected on CD45RA and the remaining negative fraction served as the memory subset. After blood collection by leukapheresis, PBMCs were isolated using Ficoll-Histopaque density gradient centrifugation and then cryopreserved in the vapor phase of liquid nitrogen. Analytical flow cytometry was used to check the purity and quantity of every magnetically sorted T cell population. Genomic DNA was isolated from each sorted fraction and quantified by UV absorbance on a Nanodrop 2000c. General conclusions and limits of the study: Naive subsets generally had larger estimated clonotype richness than memory subsets did. Pairwise subsampling indicated that sequencing depth was expected to affect the degree of clonotype sharing among donors. The genetic and exposure-history diversity represented was limited by the small number of donors. Higher generation probabilities were observed for clonotypes shared by all four sorted-subset donors than for non-shared clonotypes. Across four donors, around 5.4% of naive CD4, 3% to 4% of naive CD8, around 2.5% of memory CD4, and over 0.35% of memory CD8 clonotypes were shared. Incomplete sequencing was indicated by rarefaction of sorted-subset datasets, despite the large sequencing depth. Only blood was sampled, and tissue TCR repertoires likely differ from those in blood.

Using the deep immunoSEQ assay, TCR CDR3 regions were amplified from genomic DNA by multiplex PCR. Extracted genomic DNA from each cell subset was spread evenly across all wells of several immunoSEQ 96-well plates, with each plate serving as a replicate. For sorted subsets, each replicate PCR was loaded with 200 ng genomic DNA, equivalent to 25,000 to 35,000 T cell genomes. The purified libraries were quantified using a Qubit 3.0 fluorometer, sized with a Bioanalyzer 2100, and then quantified again using the KAPA Library Quantification kit. Every immunoSEQ 96-well plate was sequenced on a dedicated single-read 150-cycle Illumina NextSeq 550 flow cell. As for the authors' bioinformatics: The immunoSEQ output contained only junctional sequences without quality scores, so filtering could not match that applied to full-length reads. Sequences were annotated with PyIR, a Python wrapper for IgBLAST v1.9, and V/J genes and CDR3 were assigned using IMGT germline references. Reads were removed for weak V/J assignments (E-value above 1e-6), missing CDR3, stop codons, out-of-frame junctions, or ambiguous translated residues. A V3J clonotype was defined by an identical inferred V gene, J gene, and CDR3 amino acid sequence. To compute the percentage overlap between repertoires, the number of shared unique clonotypes was divided by the size of the smaller repertoire. Repertoire richness was assessed with RTK rarefaction, the Chao1 estimator, and Recon v2.1 estimates of unobserved clonotypes. Generation probabilities were computed with OLGA for all TCRbeta clonotypes obtained by the gDNA method from several donors. Drawn from immuneACCESS, this table holds only the in-frame rearrangements with V and J called that TCRdb kept. Clones are partly lost; checked studies trace under half to an unresolved V gene and leave the rest unexplained. For V, J and clone size, that table is used; D and trimming come from the DNA. The sample records approximately 1,500,000 clones, roughly 95% of which are singletons. The ten largest account for roughly 1.2% of the sample.

About this clone itself: Its specific antigen is unknown. Qualities for individual bases were not recorded, and no much larger clone is one base off.

Relative to germline, V is 3 bases shorter and J is 3 bases shorter, with 9 bases between their ends. As encoded in the germline V gene, CDR1 is SGHRS while CDR2 is YFSETQ. The CDR3 numbers 14 residues from cysteine through phenylalanine. The read is trimmed to its CDR3 DNA, 42 bases read in frame from base 1. The TCR sequence derives from a man aged 25-45 years in good health. What was sequenced was naive CD4+ T cells sorted from blood. In light of the paper, this sample's cell subset or site label describes: CD45RA+ positively selected. This receptor chain uses TRBV5-1 and TRBJ2-2, with the D gene call left open. The DNA reads as follows: TGCGCCAGCAGCTCGTACATTGACACCGGGGAGCTGTTTTTT. This sequence encodes CASSSYIDTGELFF. Full variable domain (CDR3 extended with the reference TRBV5-1 and TRBJ2-2 proteins): KAGVTQTPRYLIKTRGQQVTLSCSPISGHRSVSWYQQTPGQGLQFLFEYFSETQRNKGNFPGRFSGRQFSNSRSEMNVSTLELGDSALYLCASSSYIDTGELFFGEGSRLTVL.